Listed below are T cell receptor beta chains from one sample, sequenced in a study of OX40 agonist ivuxolimab in advanced cancers. Sequenced by immunoSEQ multiplex PCR; TCRdb stores in-frame clones only, minus some. The sample holds 40,000 to 45,000 clones, about 87% seen once. Source: CD4+ or CD8+ T cells sorted from blood, taken in a trial of the OX40 agonist ivuxolimab. Source of these receptors: an adult with an advanced solid tumor such as melanoma, head and neck, liver or kidney cancer. Both conserved end residues are part of each CDR3. The D gene is left open where the match is weak. Rows give clone size only sometimes, using once, few, many, or a class for an expanded clone.

cdr3_length clone_size d_call j_call v_call cdr3_aa cdr3_nt
12 - - TRBJ2-1 TRBV19 CASSFAYNEQFF TGTGCCAGTAGTTTCGCCTACAATGAGCAGTTCTTC
15 - TRBD2 TRBJ2-2 TRBV18 CASGRATSGSRELFF TGTGCCAGCGGCCGGGCGACTAGCGGGAGCCGGGAGCTGTTTTTT
16 - - TRBJ2-1 TRBV10-3 CAISALRSAPGDEQFF TGTGCCATCAGTGCCCTACGTTCGGCCCCGGGGGATGAGCAGTTCTTC
14 once - TRBJ2-2 TRBV29-1 CSVRPGSNTGELFF TGCAGCGTTAGGCCGGGGTCGAACACCGGGGAGCTGTTTTTT
13 - - TRBJ2-1 TRBV2 CASRVTANNEQFF TGTGCCAGCAGAGTCACAGCAAACAATGAGCAGTTCTTC
15 - - TRBJ2-3 TRBV7-9 CASSLFGSGTDTQYF TGTGCCAGCAGCTTATTCGGGTCAGGGACAGATACGCAGTATTTT
12 - - TRBJ2-7 TRBV6-5 CASRRESSEQYF TGTGCCAGCAGGCGGGAATCTTCCGAGCAGTACTTC
17 - - TRBJ1-2 TRBV28 CASRQNAPGRGDYGYTF TGTGCCAGCAGACAAAACGCACCGGGACGTGGGGACTATGGCTACACCTTC
14 - - TRBJ2-2 TRBV19 CASSTKTGTGELFF TGTGCCAGTAGTACTAAGACGGGCACCGGGGAGCTGTTTTTT
14 - - TRBJ1-1 TRBV5-4 CASTKIRGDTEAFF TGTGCCAGCACCAAAATAAGGGGGGACACTGAAGCTTTCTTT
15 - TRBD1 TRBJ2-7 TRBV19 CATADPGQGIYEQYF TGTGCCACCGCAGACCCGGGACAGGGGATCTACGAGCAGTACTTC
11 - - TRBJ2-7 TRBV7-6 CASSSAYEQYF TGTGCCAGCAGCTCCGCTTACGAGCAGTACTTC
12 - - TRBJ2-1 TRBV18 CASSQLGNEQFF TGTGCCAGCTCTCAACTAGGAAATGAGCAGTTCTTC
13 - - TRBJ1-2 TRBV19 CASSDSPPSGYTF TGTGCCAGTAGCGACAGCCCGCCTTCTGGCTACACCTTC
10 - - TRBJ2-5 TRBV20-1 CSARVETQYF TGCAGTGCTAGGGTTGAGACCCAGTACTTC
15 - TRBD1 TRBJ2-7 TRBV29-1 CSVEETGSFSYEQYF TGCAGCGTTGAAGAGACAGGGTCATTCTCCTACGAGCAGTACTTC
14 - TRBD1 TRBJ1-4 TRBV7-9 CASSLEGGFEKLFF TGTGCCAGCAGCTTGGAAGGGGGCTTCGAAAAACTGTTTTTT
17 - TRBD2 TRBJ2-2 TRBV5-1 CASSLGRREVGTGELFF TGCGCCAGCAGCTTGGGTAGGCGGGAGGTGGGAACCGGGGAGCTGTTTTTT
15 - - TRBJ1-3 TRBV5-4 CASSLGLGAGNTIYF TGTGCCAGCAGCTTGGGCCTGGGGGCTGGAAACACCATATATTTT
12 - - TRBJ2-5 TRBV28 CASSSYQETQYF TGTGCCAGCAGTTCCTACCAAGAGACCCAGTACTTC
16 - - TRBJ1-5 TRBV6-1 CASSEGVGQNNQPQHF TGTGCCAGCAGTGAAGGGGTTGGACAGAACAATCAGCCCCAGCATTTT
15 once - TRBJ2-2 TRBV5-4 CASSLSSWNTGELFF TGTGCCAGCAGCTTGAGTAGCTGGAACACCGGGGAGCTGTTTTTT
13 - TRBD2 TRBJ2-3 TRBV2 CASRGGSWDTQYF TGTGCCAGCAGAGGCGGGAGCTGGGATACGCAGTATTTT
15 - TRBD1 TRBJ2-3 TRBV5-1 CASSEAGGGTDTQYF TGCGCCAGCAGCGAAGCAGGGGGCGGCACAGATACGCAGTATTTT
18 - TRBD2 TRBJ2-2 TRBV10-1 CASSEPLAGGTNTGELFF TGCGCCAGCAGTGAGCCTCTAGCGGGAGGAACGAACACCGGGGAGCTGTTTTTT
15 once TRBD1 TRBJ1-2 TRBV30 CAWSAGTGRMGGYTF TGTGCCTGGAGCGCCGGGACAGGGAGGATGGGTGGCTACACCTTC
13 few TRBD1 TRBJ1-1 TRBV19 CASNSVRGTEAFF TGTGCCAGTAACTCTGTCAGGGGGACTGAAGCTTTCTTT
16 - - TRBJ1-4 TRBV28 CASSPSPGATNEKLFF TGTGCCAGCAGTCCATCTCCGGGTGCAACTAATGAAAAACTGTTTTTT
12 - - TRBJ2-7 TRBV28 CASSSVAYEQYF TGTGCCAGCAGTTCTGTCGCTTACGAGCAGTACTTC